A single sample is the source of the 22 T cell receptor beta chains below, sequenced in a study of post-analysis software for immune sequencing data. Study results and limitations: Comparison of patients with controls showed a handful of TRBV segments more frequent in patients, TRBV5-6, TRBV5-1 and TRBV20-1 among them.

The TCR beta cDNA libraries carried unique molecular identifiers. MiXCR, applied by TCRdb to the PCR reads, yields one record per CDR3 protein. The repertoire includes hundreds of thousands of distinct CDR3 sequences, 25% to 30% of them detected once, and around 0.55% sits in the top ten. No antigen has been identified for these receptors. The specimen sequenced was blood. These receptors were taken from a girl aged 5-17 years with multiple sclerosis.

The sample holds many counts of this clonotype. The junction departs from germline at one end; a sequencing error may be responsible. The gene calls are TRBV7-2 and TRBJ2-3; D is uncertain. The CDR3 totals 12 residues. CDR1 and CDR2 from the germline V gene are SGHTA and FQGNSA. CDR3 region: CASSSNTDTQYF. The CDR3 DNA is TGCGCCAGCAGCTCCAACACAGATACGCAGTATTTT.

The chain links TRBV11-1 to TRBJ2-5; D unresolved. The V and J ends lost 0 bases and 0 bases respectively, with 11 bases between them. This CDR3 contains 16 residues. The germline V gene encodes CDR1 SGHAT and CDR2 FQDESV (reference sequence). DNA for the CDR3: TGTGCCAGCAGCTTAGCGGGCGCATCGTACCAAGAGACCCAGTACTTC. Its translation is CASSLAGASYQETQYF. Full variable domain (outside the CDR3, taken from reference TRBV11-1 and TRBJ2-5): EAEVAQSPRYKITEKSQAVAFWCDPISGHATLYWYRQILGQGPELLVQFQDESVVDDSQLPKDRFSAERLKGVDSTLKIQPAELGDSAMYLCASSLAGASYQETQYFGPGTRLLVL.

This clonotype was seen repeatedly, ten times or more. The chain has TRBV6-5 and TRBJ1-2; D is uncertain. The CDR3 is made up of 14 amino acids. Trimming took 0 bases from V and 5 from J, leaving 10 bases between them. Germline lookup yields CDR1 MNHEY and CDR2 SVGAGI. The chain's CDR3 is CASSYSQVWYGYTF. Written as DNA, the CDR3 is TGTGCCAGCAGTTACTCGCAGGTCTGGTATGGCTACACCTTC.

To note about this clonotype: A junction boundary mismatches the germline segment, possibly from a read error. This chain links TRBV5-1 with TRBJ2-3; D perhaps matches TRBD2 (5 bases). The length of the CDR3 is 19 residues. Germline loops: CDR1 SGHRS, CDR2 YFSETQ. CDR3 bases: TGCGCCAGCGGCTTCCCTAAACTAGAGGCGAGTTTAAGCACAGATACGCAGTATTTT. Protein sequence: CASGFPKLEASLSTDTQYF.

This clonotype was detected ten times or more. V gene TRBV20-1 combines with J gene TRBJ1-5, with 7 bases identical to TRBD1. The germline V gene encodes CDR1 DFQATT and CDR2 SNEGSKA (reference sequence). This CDR3 is 17 amino acids long. Unmatched junction bases numbered 17, after V lost 2 bases and J lost 7 bases. The CDR3 region is CSARTSEGRGYDQPQHF. Written as DNA, the CDR3 is TGCAGTGCTAGAACGTCTGAAGGCAGGGGGTATGACCAGCCCCAGCATTTT.

The table lists this clonotype with a few counts. The chain is built from TRBV28 and TRBJ2-3, with no clear D. The CDR3 runs 16 residues. Trimming removed 7 bases from V and 0 bases from J, with 17 bases in between. Germline V CDR1 and CDR2: MDHEN, SYDVKM. The CDR3 spells CASTSFVPTSTDTQYF. CDR3 DNA: TGTGCCAGCACCAGCTTTGTGCCGACAAGCACAGATACGCAGTATTTT.

This clonotype has more than one count but fewer than ten. The chain employs TRBV20-1 and TRBJ2-3, with D maybe TRBD2 (5 bases). The length of the CDR3 is 14 residues. CDR1 DFQATT and CDR2 SNEGSKA come from the germline V gene (reference sequence). The V gene lost 3 bases and the J gene lost 6 bases, with 16 bases spanning the gap. CDR3 residues: CSARDLAGSDTQYF. The CDR3 DNA reads as TGCAGTGCTAGGGACTTGGCCGGATCTGATACGCAGTATTTT.

The gene calls are TRBV9 and TRBJ1-1; D is undetermined. CDR1 SGDLS and CDR2 YYNGEE come from the germline V gene. V dropped 0 bases and J dropped 4 bases, with 10 bases sitting between them. The CDR3 length is 14 residues. The CDR3 reads CASSVVRGSTEAFF. CDR3 sequence (DNA): TGTGCCAGCAGCGTAGTACGGGGATCCACTGAAGCTTTCTTT.

This clonotype was found a few times. This sequence joins TRBV6-1 and TRBJ2-1; 8 bases agree with TRBD1. Germline V gene sequence: CDR1 MNHNS, CDR2 SASEGT. The V and J ends lost 5 bases and 4 bases, in that order; junction bases with no gene match: 16. The CDR3 runs to 18 residues. The CDR3 sequence is CASSRTLGQGPRYNEQFF. The DNA of the CDR3 is TGTGCCAGCAGTCGAACTCTCGGACAGGGCCCGAGATACAATGAGCAGTTCTTC.

The chain couples TRBV5-1 to TRBJ2-1; D is possibly TRBD1 (6 bases). The V and J ends lost 5 bases and 10 bases respectively, with 22 bases between them. The CDR3 spans 15 residues. Looked up from germline, CDR1 is SGHRS and CDR2 is YFSETQ. CDR3 residues: CASSNTGAGEYEQFF. CDR3 coding DNA: TGCGCCAGCAGTAATACCGGGGCAGGGGAATACGAGCAGTTCTTC.

This clonotype appeared a few times. The chain couples TRBV20-1 to TRBJ1-1; D remains unclear. Per germline, CDR1 DFQATT and CDR2 SNEGSKA (reference sequence). The CDR3 contains 14 residues. The V and J ends lost 1 base and 1 base respectively, with 10 bases between them. The CDR3 bases are TGCAGTGCTAGAGTAGGCGGAGAGAACACTGAAGCTTTCTTT. Translation gives CSARVGGENTEAFF.

This chain joins TRBV20-1 and TRBJ1-1; D ambiguous. There are 15 residues in the CDR3. V was trimmed by 6 bases and J by 8 bases, leaving 25 bases between them. The germline CDR1 and CDR2 sequences are DFQATT and SNEGSKA (reference sequence). Here the CDR3 DNA reads TGCAGTGCCGCTAATTGGGGAAGGGAGATGGGGGAAGCTTTCTTT. Translated, it gives CSAANWGREMGEAFF.

As for this clonotype: This could be a read error, since a much larger clone is one nucleotide away. In this CDR3 the conserved last residue, phenylalanine or tryptophan, is missing, so a read error is likely. CDR3 amino acids: CASSRREDYGYTI. DNA of the CDR3: TGTGCCAGCAGCCGCCGGGAGGACTATGGCTACACCATC. The chain couples TRBV6-6 to TRBJ1-2; no clear D. Per germline, CDR1 MNHNY and CDR2 SVGAGI (reference sequence). V dropped 6 bases and J dropped 3 bases, with 11 bases sitting between them. The CDR3 is 13 residues long.

The chain uses TRBV27 and TRBJ1-2; D is unresolved. The CDR3 is 12 residues long. V was pared by 4 bases and J by 7 bases, with 10 bases between. Germline V lookup: CDR1 MNHEY, CDR2 SMNVEV (reference sequence). Here the CDR3 reads CASSSAPGGYTF. The CDR3 bases are TGTGCCAGCAGTTCGGCCCCGGGTGGCTACACCTTC.

The chain recombines TRBV5-5 with TRBJ1-5; D uncertain. Trimming took 4 bases from V and 2 from J, leaving 16 bases between them. Looked up from germline, CDR1 is SGHKS and CDR2 is YYEKEE (reference sequence). This CDR3 has 16 residues. The CDR3 coding sequence is TGTGCCAGCAGCGATTCTGGGGTTGGAGGCAATCAGCCCCAGCATTTT. Encoded protein: CASSDSGVGGNQPQHF.

This clonotype was counted a few times. The rearrangement links TRBV27 to TRBJ2-5, with TRBD2 as a possible D gene (6 bases). CDR3 length: 15 amino acids. Germline V CDR1 and CDR2: MNHEY, SMNVEV (reference sequence). Trimming removed 0 bases from V and 5 bases from J, with 13 bases in between. DNA of the CDR3: TGTGCCAGCAGTTTATCGATCATGGGGAGGGAGACCCAGTACTTC. It specifies CASSLSIMGRETQYF.

The V call is TRBV5-1, the J call TRBJ2-7; D gene uncertain. This CDR3 contains 15 residues. The V gene lost 4 bases and the J gene lost 3 bases, with 17 bases spanning the gap. Germline-derived CDR1 and CDR2 are SGHRS and YFSETQ. The CDR3 region is CASSPVPGSDYEQYF. The CDR3 DNA sequence: TGCGCCAGCAGCCCGGTGCCTGGGTCGGACTACGAGCAGTACTTC.

The J gene is TRBJ2-3, the V gene TRBV29-1, with 8 bases identical to TRBD1. From germline, CDR1 is SQVTM and CDR2 ANQGSEA. This CDR3 is 16 amino acids long. V lost 3 bases and J lost 3; bases outside the gene matches: 11. The CDR3, as DNA: TGCAGCGTTGACCCCTCCGACAGGGGAGTAACAGATACGCAGTATTTT. The encoded protein is CSVDPSDRGVTDTQYF.

The chain is built from TRBV27 and TRBJ1-2; D gene ambiguous. The CDR3 runs 13 residues. V lost 6 bases and J 8 bases, leaving 16 bases between the germline ends. Per the germline V gene, CDR1 is MNHEY and CDR2 is SMNVEV (reference sequence). Here the CDR3 reads CASSDFRLGGYTF. In nucleotides, the CDR3 is TGTGCCAGCAGCGACTTTCGCTTAGGGGGCTACACCTTC.

The V and J genes are TRBV5-1 and TRBJ2-5; 8 positions match TRBD2. Germline V gene data show CDR1 as SGHRS and CDR2 as YFSETQ. Trimming took 1 base from V and 3 from J; bases not matched to a gene: 2. This CDR3 region has 14 residues. CDR3 in amino acids: CASSLFSGKETQYF. The CDR3 bases are TGCGCCAGCAGCTTGTTTAGCGGGAAAGAGACCCAGTACTTC.

This clonotype was found a few times. The genes are TRBV2 and TRBJ2-3; 8 bases match TRBD1. The junction had 5 bases not matched to a gene; V was cut back by 4 bases and J by 8 bases. Germline assignment: CDR1 SNHLY and CDR2 FYNNEI. The CDR3 covers 13 residues. The CDR3 loop reads CASSAGQASTQYF. For the CDR3, the DNA is TGTGCCAGCAGTGCGGGACAGGCCAGTACGCAGTATTTT.

The chain recombines TRBV29-1 with TRBJ1-1; possible D gene TRBD1, 6 bases. The V end lost 5 bases, the J end lost 3 bases, and 10 bases lay between the germline ends. Germline CDR1 and CDR2: SQVTM and ANQGSEA. The CDR3 length is 12 residues. CDR3 DNA sequence: TGCAGCGTTTGGGGGCTCGACACTGAAGCTTTCTTT. This translates into CSVWGLDTEAFF.